This TCR beta chain is drawn from a study of blood T cell repertoires in COVID-19. Recovery meant two consecutive negative NP/OP PCR tests, professional clearance, or resolved symptoms. This clone appeared a few times. Clones were read by immunoSEQ multiplex PCR, and TCRdb kept only the in-frame ones, dropping some. The table shows 300,000 to 400,000 clones, with about 92% occurring only once. CDR3 size: 12 residues. The germline V gene encodes CDR1 MNHEY and CDR2 SVGAGI. The ends were cut back, 5 bases at V and 14 bases at J, with 16 bases in the middle. The sequenced material came from PBMCs or T cells enriched from blood (not recorded which). The sequence was collected from a man aged 55 to 69 who had recovered from COVID-19. The gene calls are TRBV6-5 and TRBJ2-1; TRBD2 might be the D (5 bases). CDR3 in amino acids: CASSSGPSAEFF. In DNA, the CDR3 is TGTGCCAGCAGTAGCGGACCTAGTGCAGAGTTCTTC.